The clone carrying this T cell receptor (beta chain) was counted a few times. The target antigen is unknown. A read error may produce the germline difference seen at one junction end. The data stem from a study of post-analysis software for immune sequencing data. Study observations and caveats: TRBV5-6, TRBV5-1 and TRBV20-1 belonged to a set of a few TRBV segments that were more frequent in patients than controls.

Built from TCR beta cDNA, the libraries had unique molecular identifiers in them. TCRdb reanalysed the PCR reads using MiXCR and keeps one entry per CDR3 protein. This table has roughly 580,000 distinct CDR3 sequences, around 40% appearing once. Germline V gives CDR1 SGHTA, CDR2 FQGNSA. The CDR3 runs to 11 residues. The specimen sequenced was blood. The clonotype originates from a girl under 18 with multiple sclerosis. The chain links TRBV7-2 to TRBJ2-4; unclear D gene. CDR3 sequence reads: CASNLLDIQYF. CDR3 DNA: TGTGCCAGCAACTTATTGGACATTCAGTACTTC.